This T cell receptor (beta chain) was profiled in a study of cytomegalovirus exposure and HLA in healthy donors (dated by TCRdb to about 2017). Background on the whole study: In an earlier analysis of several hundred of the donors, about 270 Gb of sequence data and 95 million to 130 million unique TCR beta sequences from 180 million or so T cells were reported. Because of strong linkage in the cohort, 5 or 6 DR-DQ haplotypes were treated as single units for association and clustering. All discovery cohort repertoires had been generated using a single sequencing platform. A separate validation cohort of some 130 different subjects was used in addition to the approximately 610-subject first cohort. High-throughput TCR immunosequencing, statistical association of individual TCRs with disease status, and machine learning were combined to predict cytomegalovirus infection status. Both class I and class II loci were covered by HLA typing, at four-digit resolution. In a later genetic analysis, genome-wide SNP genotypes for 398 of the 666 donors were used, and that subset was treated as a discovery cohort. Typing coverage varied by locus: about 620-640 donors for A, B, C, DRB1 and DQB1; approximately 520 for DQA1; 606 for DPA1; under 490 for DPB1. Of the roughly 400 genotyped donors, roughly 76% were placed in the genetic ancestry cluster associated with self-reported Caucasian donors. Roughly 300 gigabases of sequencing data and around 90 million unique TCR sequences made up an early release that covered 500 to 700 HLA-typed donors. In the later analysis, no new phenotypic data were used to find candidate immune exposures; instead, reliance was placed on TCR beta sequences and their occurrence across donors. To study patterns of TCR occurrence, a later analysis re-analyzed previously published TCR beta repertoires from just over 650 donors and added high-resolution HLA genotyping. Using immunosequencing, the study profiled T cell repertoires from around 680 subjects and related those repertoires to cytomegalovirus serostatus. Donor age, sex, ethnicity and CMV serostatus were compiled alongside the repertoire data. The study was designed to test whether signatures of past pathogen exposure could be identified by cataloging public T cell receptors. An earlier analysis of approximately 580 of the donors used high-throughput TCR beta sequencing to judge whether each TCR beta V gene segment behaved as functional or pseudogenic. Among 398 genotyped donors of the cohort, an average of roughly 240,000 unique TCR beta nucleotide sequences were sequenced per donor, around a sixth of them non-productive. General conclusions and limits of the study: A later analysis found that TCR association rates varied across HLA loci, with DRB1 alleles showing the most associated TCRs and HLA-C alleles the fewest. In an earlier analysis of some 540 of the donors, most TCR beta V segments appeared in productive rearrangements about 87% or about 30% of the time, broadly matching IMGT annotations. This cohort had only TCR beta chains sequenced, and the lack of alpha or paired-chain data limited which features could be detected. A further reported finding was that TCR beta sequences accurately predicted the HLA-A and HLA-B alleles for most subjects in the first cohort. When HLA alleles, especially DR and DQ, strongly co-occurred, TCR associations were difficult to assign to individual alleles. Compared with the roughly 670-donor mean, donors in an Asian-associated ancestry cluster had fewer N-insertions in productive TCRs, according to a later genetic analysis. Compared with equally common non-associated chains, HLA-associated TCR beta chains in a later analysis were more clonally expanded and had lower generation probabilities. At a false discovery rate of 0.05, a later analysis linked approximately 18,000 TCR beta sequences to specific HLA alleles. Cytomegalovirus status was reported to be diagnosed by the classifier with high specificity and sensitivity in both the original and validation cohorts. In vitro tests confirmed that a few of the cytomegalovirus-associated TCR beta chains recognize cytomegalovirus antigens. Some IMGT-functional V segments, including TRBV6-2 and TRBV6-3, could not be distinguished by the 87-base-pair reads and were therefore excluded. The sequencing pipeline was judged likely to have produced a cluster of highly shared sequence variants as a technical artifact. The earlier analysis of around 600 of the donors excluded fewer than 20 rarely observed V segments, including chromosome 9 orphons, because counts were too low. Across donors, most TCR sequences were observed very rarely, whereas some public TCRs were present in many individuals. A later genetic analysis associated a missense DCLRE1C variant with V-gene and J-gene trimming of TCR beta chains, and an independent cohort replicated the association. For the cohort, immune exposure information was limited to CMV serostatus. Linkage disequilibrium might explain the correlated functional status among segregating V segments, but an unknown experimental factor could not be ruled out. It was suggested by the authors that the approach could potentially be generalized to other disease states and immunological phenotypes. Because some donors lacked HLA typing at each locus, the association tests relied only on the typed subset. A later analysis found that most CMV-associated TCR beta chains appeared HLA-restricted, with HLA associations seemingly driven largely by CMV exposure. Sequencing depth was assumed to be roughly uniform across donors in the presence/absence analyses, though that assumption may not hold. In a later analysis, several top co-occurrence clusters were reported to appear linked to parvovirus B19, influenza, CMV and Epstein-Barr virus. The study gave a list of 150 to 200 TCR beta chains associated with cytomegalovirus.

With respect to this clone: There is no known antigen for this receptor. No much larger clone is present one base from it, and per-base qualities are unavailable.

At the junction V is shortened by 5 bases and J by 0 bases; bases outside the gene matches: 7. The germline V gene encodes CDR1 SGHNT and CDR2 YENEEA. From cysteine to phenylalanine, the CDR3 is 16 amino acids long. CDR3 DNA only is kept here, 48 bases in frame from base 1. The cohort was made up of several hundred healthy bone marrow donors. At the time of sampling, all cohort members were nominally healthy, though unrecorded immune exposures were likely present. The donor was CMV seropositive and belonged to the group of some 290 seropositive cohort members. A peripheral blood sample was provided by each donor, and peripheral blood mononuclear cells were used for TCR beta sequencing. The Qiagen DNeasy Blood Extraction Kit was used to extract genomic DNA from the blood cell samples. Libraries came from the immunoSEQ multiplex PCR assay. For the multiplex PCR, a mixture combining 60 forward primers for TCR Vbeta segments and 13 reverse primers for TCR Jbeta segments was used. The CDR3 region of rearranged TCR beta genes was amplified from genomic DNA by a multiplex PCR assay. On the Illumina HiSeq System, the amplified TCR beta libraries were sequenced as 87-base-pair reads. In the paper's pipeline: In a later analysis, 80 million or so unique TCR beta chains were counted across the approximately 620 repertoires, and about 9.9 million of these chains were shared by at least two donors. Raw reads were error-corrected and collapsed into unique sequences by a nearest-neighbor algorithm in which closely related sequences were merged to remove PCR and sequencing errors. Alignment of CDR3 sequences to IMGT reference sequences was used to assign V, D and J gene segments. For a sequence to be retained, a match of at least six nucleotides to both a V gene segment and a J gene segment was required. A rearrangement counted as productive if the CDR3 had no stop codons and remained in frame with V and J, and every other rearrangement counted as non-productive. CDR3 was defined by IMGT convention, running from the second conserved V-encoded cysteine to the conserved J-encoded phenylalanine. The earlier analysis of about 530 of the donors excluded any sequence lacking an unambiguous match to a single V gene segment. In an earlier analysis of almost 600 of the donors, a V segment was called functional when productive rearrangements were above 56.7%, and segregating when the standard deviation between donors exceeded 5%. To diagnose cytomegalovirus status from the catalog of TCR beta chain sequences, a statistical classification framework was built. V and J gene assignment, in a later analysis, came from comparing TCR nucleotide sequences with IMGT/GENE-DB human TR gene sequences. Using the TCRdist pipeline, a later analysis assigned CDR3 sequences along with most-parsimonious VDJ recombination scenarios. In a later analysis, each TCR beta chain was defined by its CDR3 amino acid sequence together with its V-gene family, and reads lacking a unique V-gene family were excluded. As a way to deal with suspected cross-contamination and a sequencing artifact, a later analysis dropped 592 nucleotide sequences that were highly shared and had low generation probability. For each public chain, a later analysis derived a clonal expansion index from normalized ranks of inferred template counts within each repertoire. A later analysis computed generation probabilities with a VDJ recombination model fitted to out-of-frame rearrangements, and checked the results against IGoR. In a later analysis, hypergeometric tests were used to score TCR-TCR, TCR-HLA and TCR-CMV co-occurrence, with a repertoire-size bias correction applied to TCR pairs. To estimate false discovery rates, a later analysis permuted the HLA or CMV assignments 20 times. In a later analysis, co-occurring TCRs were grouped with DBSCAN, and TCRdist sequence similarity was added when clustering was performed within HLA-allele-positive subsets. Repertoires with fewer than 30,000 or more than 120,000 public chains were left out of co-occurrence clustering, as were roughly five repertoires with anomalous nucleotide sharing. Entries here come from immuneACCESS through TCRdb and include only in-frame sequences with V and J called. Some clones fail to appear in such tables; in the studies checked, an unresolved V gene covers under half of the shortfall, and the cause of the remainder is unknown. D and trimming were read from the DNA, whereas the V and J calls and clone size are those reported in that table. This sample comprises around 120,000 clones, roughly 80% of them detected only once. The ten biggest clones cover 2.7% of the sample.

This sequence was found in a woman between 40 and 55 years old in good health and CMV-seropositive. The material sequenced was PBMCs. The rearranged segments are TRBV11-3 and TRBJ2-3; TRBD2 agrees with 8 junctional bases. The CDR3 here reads CASSPGTRGSTDTQYF. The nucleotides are TGTGCCAGCAGCCCCGGGACTAGGGGAAGCACAGATACGCAGTATTTT.